The clone carrying this T cell receptor beta chain appeared a single time. Samples were assayed with immunoSEQ v3.0 at survey level. Libraries were prepared by immunoSEQ multiplex PCR; TCRdb keeps only in-frame clonotypes and omits some of them. The data show roughly 25,000 clones, with about 79% seen just once and 2% to 2.5% held by the top ten. V shed 5 bases and J shed 5 bases, with 13 bases lying between them. This CDR3 comprises 13 residues. Germline V gene lookup returns CDR1 SGHDT and CDR2 YYEEEE. The source of the sample is a study of long-term antiretroviral therapy in people with HIV. This chain links TRBV5-6 with TRBJ2-5; D gene ambiguous. Sample: unsorted PBMCs, taken 3 years after starting antiretroviral therapy. The sequence was collected from a man aged 50 to 60 with HIV. The CDR3: CASRGETRETQYF. CDR3 in DNA: TGTGCCAGCAGGGGTGAGACACGGGAGACCCAGTACTTC.